The 10 T cell receptor beta chains given below trace back to one sample, sequenced in a study of preoperative IRX-2 immunotherapy in early breast cancer. As to treatment: preoperative locoregional IRX-2 cytokine immunotherapy. TCRdb keeps only in-frame clones here, not all; method: immunoSEQ multiplex PCR. The repertoire holds about 34,000 clones, with 90% to 95% as singletons. The specimen was taken from a patient treated with IRX-2 immunotherapy. Receptor source: a human donor with breast cancer.

J is TRBJ2-2 and V is TRBV21-1; whether TRBD2, the table's D call, matches the DNA was not checked. TRBV21-1 is noted as a pseudogene. The CDR3 sequence is 20 residues long. The CDR3 DNA reads as TGTGCCAGCAGGTCGGGACTAGCGGGAGGGCCGCGTTGTTACACCGGGGAGCTGTTTTTT. Translation: CASRSGLAGGPRCYTGELFF.

The chain employs TRBV18 and TRBJ1-1; TRBD1 might be the D (6 bases). The CDR3 totals 16 residues. V was cut by 1 base and J by 1 base, with 13 bases left in between. Germline V gene lookup returns CDR1 KGHSH and CDR2 LQKENI. The CDR3 loop is CASSPRTEGGNTEAFF. The DNA of the CDR3 is TGTGCCAGCTCACCACGGACTGAGGGGGGGAACACTGAAGCTTTCTTT.

This CDR3 reads CASSLETAFNEQFF. The CDR3 region has the DNA TGCGCCAGCAGCTTGGAGACAGCCTTCAATGAGCAGTTCTTC. The rearrangement uses TRBV5-1 and TRBJ2-1; possible D gene TRBD1, 5 bases. The CDR3 runs 14 residues. The germline gives CDR1 SGHRS, CDR2 YFSETQ. The V and J ends lost 0 bases and 6 bases respectively, with 10 bases between them.

This rearrangement joins TRBV15 to TRBJ2-1, with no clear D. V was pared by 1 base and J by 7 bases, with 14 bases between. This CDR3 has 15 amino acids. CDR1 and CDR2 (germline): LNHNV, YYDKDF (reference sequence). The CDR3 nucleotides read TGTGCCACCAGCAGAGTGGTATATTCCGCAAATGAGCAGTTCTTC. Translated: CATSRVVYSANEQFF.

The genes are TRBV5-5 and TRBJ2-7; D not resolved. V lost 4 bases, J lost 6 bases, and 14 bases lay in between. The CDR3 totals 13 residues. The germline CDR1 and CDR2 sequences are SGHKS and YYEKEE (reference sequence). CDR3 DNA sequence: TGTGCCAGCAGCCTTGTCAGTCTGGCCGAGCAGTACTTC. It specifies CASSLVSLAEQYF.

The J gene is TRBJ2-5, the V gene TRBV29-1; D may correspond to TRBD1 or TRBD2 (5 bases each). The V and J ends lost 0 bases and 10 bases respectively, with 18 bases between them. Germline lookup yields CDR1 SQVTM and CDR2 ANQGSEA. This CDR3 has 14 residues. The CDR3 spells CSVEDPARARDQYF. The CDR3 nucleotides read TGCAGCGTTGAAGATCCTGCCAGGGCCCGGGACCAGTACTTC. The variable domain in full, with the rest retrieved from reference TRBV29-1 and TRBJ2-5, is SAVISQKPSRDICQRGTSLTIQCQVDSQVTMMFWYRQQPGQSLTLIATANQGSEATYESGFVIDKFPISRPNLTFSTLTVSNMSPEDSSIYLCSVEDPARARDQYFGPGTRLLVL.

The genes are TRBV5-4 and TRBJ2-1, with TRBD2 identical over 13 bases. Germline CDR1 reads SGHNT; CDR2 reads YYREEE (reference sequence). V lost 4 bases, J lost 5 bases, and 15 bases stayed unmatched. The CDR3 consists of 19 residues. The CDR3 DNA reads TGTGCCAGCAGCCCGGGGACTAGCGGGACTCCTACCCCTCACAATGAGCAGTTCTTC. It is translated as CASSPGTSGTPTPHNEQFF.

The rearrangement joins TRBV9 to TRBJ2-1; D might be TRBD1 (6 bases). Germline V CDR1 and CDR2: SGDLS, YYNGEE. The CDR3 runs to 13 residues. Trimming removed 0 bases from V and 10 bases from J, with 11 bases in between. CDR3 sequence reads: CASSVETGTEQFF. The CDR3 DNA is TGTGCCAGCAGCGTAGAGACCGGGACAGAGCAGTTCTTC.

The rearrangement links TRBV4-1 to TRBJ1-5; the D gene is possibly TRBD1 (5 bases). The germline V and J ends were trimmed by 3 bases and 2 bases, with 20 bases remaining between them. The CDR3 runs to 18 residues. Germline CDR1 MGHRA, CDR2 YSYEKL. CDR3 sequence (DNA): TGCGCCAGCAGCCACAGCTGGCGGGGGGATTGGGGCAATCAGCCCCAGCATTTT. Amino acids: CASSHSWRGDWGNQPQHF.

The CDR3 bases are TGTGCCATCAGTGGTCCAGGGGTTGAGCAGTACTTC. Residues: CAISGPGVEQYF. V gene TRBV10-3 combines with J gene TRBJ2-7, with D possibly matching TRBD1 (6 bases). This CDR3 has 12 amino acids. Deletions cut 4 bases from V and 7 bases from J, with 11 bases between. Germline V lookup: CDR1 ENHRY, CDR2 SYGVKD.